The present T cell receptor beta chain was sequenced within a study of cytomegalovirus exposure and HLA in healthy donors. Study-wide points: Cytomegalovirus status was reportedly diagnosed by the classifier with high sensitivity and specificity. Later analysis identified several of the most significant clusters that appeared linked to common viral pathogens. In a later analysis, TCR association rates varied by HLA locus: DRB1 most, HLA-C fewest. Presence/absence analysis assumed near-uniform sequencing depth across donors.

The study ran its PCR with 60 Vbeta and 13 Jbeta primers. Sequenced by immunoSEQ multiplex PCR; TCRdb stores in-frame clones only, minus some. The repertoire holds some 200,000 clones, with around 84% as singletons. For this clone: Its cognate antigen is unknown.

The junction had 6 bases not matched to a gene; V was cut back by 5 bases and J by 1 base. CDR3 length equals 15 residues. The germline V gene has CDR1 MNHNY and CDR2 SVGAGI (reference sequence). The clonotype was recovered from a woman in her fifties or sixties in good health and CMV-seropositive. Sequenced sample: PBMCs. V usage is TRBV6-6 and J usage is TRBJ1-2, with TRBD1 matching over 8 bases. The CDR3 is CASSNPDRDNYGYTF. CDR3 in DNA: TGTGCCAGCAGTAACCCGGACAGGGATAACTATGGCTACACCTTC.